These 9 T cell receptor beta chains were all obtained from the same sample, sequenced in a study of shared clonotypes between healthy human individuals. Produced via immunoSEQ multiplex PCR; TCRdb's table is partial and in-frame only. The sample shows roughly 2 million clones, roughly 96% of them seen only once. The source material was naive CD4+ T cells sorted from blood. Subset reported: CD45RA+ positively selected. These receptor sequences come from a man younger than 35 in good health.

A word on this clone: Other DNA variants within this sample encode the same CDR3. The chain employs TRBV18 and TRBJ1-2; 7 positions match TRBD1. The V gene's germline CDR1 is KGHSH and CDR2 LQKENI. There are 13 residues in the CDR3. The trim removed 3 bases at V and 3 bases at J, leaving 1 base unmatched. Here the CDR3 reads CASSPGQDYGYTF. CDR3 in DNA: TGTGCCAGCTCACCCGGACAGGACTATGGCTACACCTTC.

This clone was recorded many times. The rearrangement joins TRBV29-1 to TRBJ1-2; unclear D gene. Deletions cut 0 bases from V and 0 bases from J, with 11 bases between. CDR3 length: 15 residues. The germline gives CDR1 SQVTM, CDR2 ANQGSEA. CDR3 sequence reads: CSVEDQPGANYGYTF. In DNA, the CDR3 is TGCAGCGTTGAAGATCAGCCAGGTGCTAACTATGGCTACACCTTC.

This CDR3 is CAISESAGGNQPQHF. DNA for the CDR3: TGTGCCATCAGTGAGTCGGCAGGGGGGAATCAGCCCCAGCATTTT. The chain links TRBV10-3 to TRBJ1-5, with TRBD1 identical over 7 bases. The CDR3 has 15 residues. Germline CDR1 is ENHRY and CDR2 is SYGVKD. With V trimmed by 0 bases and J by 4 bases, 3 bases remained unmatched.

In regard to this clone: This sample also contains other DNA sequences that code for the same CDR3. The gene calls are TRBV15 and TRBJ1-1, with TRBD1 as a possible D gene (6 bases). There are 13 residues in the CDR3. The V gene's germline CDR1 is LNHNV and CDR2 YYDKDF (reference sequence). V was shortened by 0 bases and J by 8 bases, with 10 bases between the two germline ends. CDR3 bases: TGTGCCACCAGCAGAGATCTGACAGGAGAAGCTTTCTTT. The encoded protein is CATSRDLTGEAFF.

J is TRBJ1-2 and V is TRBV6-6; the D gene is possibly TRBD1 (5 bases). The CDR3 consists of 14 residues. The ends were cut back, 5 bases at V and 7 bases at J, with 17 bases in the middle. From germline, CDR1 is MNHNY and CDR2 SVGAGI (reference sequence). DNA for the CDR3: TGTGCCAGCAGTAACGACCCAAAGGGGTCTGGCTACACCTTC. This sequence encodes CASSNDPKGSGYTF.

This clone was counted once. The rearrangement links TRBV11-2 to TRBJ2-7; 8 nucleotides agree with TRBD1. Per germline, CDR1 SGHAT and CDR2 FQNNGV. The CDR3 sequence is 13 residues long. The V and J ends lost 6 bases and 8 bases, in that order; junction bases with no gene match: 9. The DNA for the CDR3 is TGTGCCAGCAGTCGACAACAGGGGGGACAGCAGTACTTC. The encoded protein is CASSRQQGGQQYF.

CDR3: CASSESLGGNGANVLTF. CDR3 bases: TGTGCCAGCAGTGAAAGTCTAGGGGGGAATGGGGCCAACGTCCTGACTTTC. The chain joins TRBV25-1 to TRBJ2-6; D may match TRBD1 or TRBD2 (6 bases each). Deletions cut 2 bases from V and 3 bases from J, with 14 bases between. The CDR3 has 17 amino acids. In germline, CDR1 is MGHDK, CDR2 SYGVNS.

This chain connects TRBV7-9 to TRBJ1-2, with D possibly TRBD1 on 5 matching bases. This CDR3 has 14 amino acids. CDR1 is SEHNR, CDR2 FQNEAQ, per germline (reference sequence). The ends were cut back, 3 bases at V and 4 bases at J, with 12 bases in the middle. The CDR3 loop is CASSFSQQVYGYTF. Here the CDR3 DNA reads TGTGCCAGCAGCTTCTCCCAACAGGTCTATGGCTACACCTTC.

The chain recombines TRBV9 with TRBJ2-3; D possibly corresponds to TRBD1 (5 bases). The CDR3 has 15 amino acids. With 3 bases removed from V and 3 bases from J, the gap between germline ends came to 14 bases. Per germline, CDR1 SGDLS and CDR2 YYNGEE. CDR3 DNA: TGTGCCAGCAGCGCGAGGCAGGGCCTGACAGATACGCAGTATTTT. It encodes CASSARQGLTDTQYF.